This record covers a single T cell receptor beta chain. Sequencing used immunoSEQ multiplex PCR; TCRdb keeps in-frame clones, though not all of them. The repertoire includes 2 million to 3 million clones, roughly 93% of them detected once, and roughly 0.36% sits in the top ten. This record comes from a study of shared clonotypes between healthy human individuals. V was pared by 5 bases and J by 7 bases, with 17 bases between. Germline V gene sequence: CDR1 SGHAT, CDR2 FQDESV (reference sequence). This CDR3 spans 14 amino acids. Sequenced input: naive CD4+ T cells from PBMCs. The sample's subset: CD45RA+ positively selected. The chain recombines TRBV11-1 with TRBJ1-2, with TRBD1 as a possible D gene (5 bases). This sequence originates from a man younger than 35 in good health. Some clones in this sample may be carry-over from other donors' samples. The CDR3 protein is CASSPERQGPGYTF. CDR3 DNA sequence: TGTGCCAGCAGCCCCGAACGGCAGGGTCCTGGCTACACCTTC.